The 25 T cell receptor beta chains reported below all come from one sample, sequenced in a study of glioma-infiltrating T cells. Amplification of TCR alpha and beta CDR3 regions from RNA used iRepertoire nested multiplex PCR. In TCRdb, the multiplex PCR reads were re-called with MiXCR into one record per CDR3 protein. The table includes approximately 12,000 distinct CDR3 sequences, 26% detected once. The sequenced sample was glioma tissue, nonneoplastic brain tissue, or PBMCs (not recorded which). The receptors were sampled from a human donor with low-grade glioma or glioblastoma, undergoing nonglioma brain surgery, or in good health (not recorded which).

The chain recombines TRBV29-1 with TRBJ2-1; 9 bases are shared with TRBD2. The CDR3 sequence is 14 residues long. Trimming removed 4 bases from V and 3 bases from J; junction bases left unmatched: 4. CDR1 and CDR2 from the germline V gene are SQVTM and ANQGSEA. The CDR3, as DNA: TGCAGCGTTGTAGTAGCGGGAGACTACAATGAGCAGTTCTTC. Its translation: CSVVVAGDYNEQFF.

With respect to this clonotype: A read error is possible here, since a much larger clone lies one base away. This sequence joins TRBV27 and TRBJ2-7; no clear D gene. The CDR3 sequence is 11 residues long. Germline V CDR1 and CDR2: MNHEY, SMNVEV (reference sequence). As DNA, the CDR3 is TGTGCCAGCAGTGGCCCGAGTGAGCAGCACTTC. Translating gives CASSGPSEQHF.

The chain uses TRBV10-3 and TRBJ2-7; tentative D call: TRBD1 (5 bases). Trimming shortened V by 4 bases and J by 2 bases, and 9 bases separated the two germline ends. The CDR3 extends over 13 amino acids. In germline, CDR1 is ENHRY, CDR2 SYGVKD. The DNA for the CDR3 is TGTGCCATCAGTGTGGCAGGGCCCTACGAGCAGTACTTC. Translation gives CAISVAGPYEQYF.

The table lists this clonotype with many counts. The V call is TRBV28, the J call TRBJ1-4; 7 bases fit TRBD1. With V trimmed by 5 bases and J by 8 bases, 11 bases remained unmatched. The germline gives CDR1 MDHEN, CDR2 SYDVKM. The CDR3 has 15 residues. The DNA for the CDR3 is TGTGCCAGCAGTATCAAGACAGGGTGGGGAGAAAAACTGTTTTTT. It specifies CASSIKTGWGEKLFF.

This clonotype is deemed medium-sized. The chain couples TRBV27 to TRBJ2-1; D ambiguous. This CDR3 comprises 14 residues. Per the germline V gene, CDR1 is MNHEY and CDR2 is SMNVEV (reference sequence). Trimming cost V 7 bases and J 7 bases, with 17 bases left between them. CDR3 nucleotides: TGTGCCAGCAACCAGAGGCTCCTTGGGAATGAGCAGTTCTTC. Its protein product is CASNQRLLGNEQFF.

Many counts were recorded for this clonotype. The chain employs TRBV25-1 and TRBJ1-4, with D possibly matching TRBD1 (5 bases). Germline CDR1 and CDR2: MGHDK and SYGVNS. V lost 5 bases and J lost 8, with 18 bases in between. The CDR3 runs 15 residues. This CDR3 is CASSPQEGTGEKLFF. For the CDR3, the DNA is TGTGCCAGCAGTCCCCAAGAGGGGACCGGGGAAAAACTGTTTTTT.

V usage is TRBV20-1 and J usage is TRBJ1-3; D not certain. This CDR3 region has 15 residues. The V gene's germline CDR1 is DFQATT and CDR2 SNEGSKA (reference sequence). The V gene lost 0 bases and the J gene lost 4 bases, with 13 bases spanning the gap. CDR3 nucleotides: TGCAGTGCTAGAGATACTCGGATGGGGGGAAACACCATATATTTT. Translated: CSARDTRMGGNTIYF.

This clonotype was seen repeatedly, ten times or more. The chain has TRBV18 and TRBJ2-3; D unresolved. The CDR3 extends over 13 amino acids. Looked up from germline, CDR1 is KGHSH and CDR2 is LQKENI. The V gene lost 3 bases and the J gene lost 4 bases, with 8 bases spanning the gap. CDR3 residues: CASSPFGADTQYF. The CDR3 nucleotides read TGTGCCAGCTCACCCTTCGGAGCAGATACGCAGTATTTT.

This clonotype appeared many times. The chain has TRBV7-9 and TRBJ2-5; D is unclear. Trimming took off 5 bases at V and 2 bases at J, with 18 bases between the two ends. CDR1 and CDR2 (germline): SEHNR, FQNEAQ (reference sequence). This CDR3 has 16 residues. The CDR3 DNA reads TGTGCCAGCAGCGCCTCAAAGGTCCGGGTTCAAGAGACCCAGTACTTC. Translation: CASSASKVRVQETQYF. Full variable domain (missing parts from reference TRBV7-9 and TRBJ2-5): DTGVSQNPRHKITKRGQNVTFRCDPISEHNRLYWYRQTLGQGPEFLTYFQNEAQLEKSRLLSDRFSAERPKGSFSTLEIQRTEQGDSAMYLCASSASKVRVQETQYFGPGTRLLVL.

There are a few counts of this clonotype. This chain uses TRBV5-6 with TRBJ2-7; TRBD2 is a possible D gene (6 bases). The CDR3 covers 12 residues. V lost 0 bases and J 7 bases, leaving 8 bases between the germline ends. Per germline, CDR1 SGHDT and CDR2 YYEEEE. The CDR3 sequence: CASSLGLEEQYF. CDR3 nucleotides: TGTGCCAGCAGCTTGGGACTAGAAGAGCAGTACTTC.

This sequence joins TRBV29-1 and TRBJ1-1; a weak D match, TRBD1 (5 bases). Trimming cost V 0 bases and J 0 bases, with 11 bases left between them. The CDR3 is made up of 15 amino acids. Looked up from germline, CDR1 is SQVTM and CDR2 is ANQGSEA. CDR3 residues: CSVEEPGHLNTEAFF. The CDR3 DNA reads as TGCAGCGTTGAAGAGCCAGGACACCTGAACACTGAAGCTTTCTTT.

The chain joins TRBV10-2 to TRBJ2-7, with D perhaps TRBD2 (5 bases). This CDR3 has 15 amino acids. Trimming stripped 3 bases from V and 2 bases from J, with 14 bases between. CDR1 and CDR2 from the germline V gene are WSHSY and SAAADI. CDR3 in amino acids: CASSEPGKLPYEQYF. The DNA for the CDR3 is TGCGCCAGCAGTGAACCCGGGAAACTGCCCTACGAGCAGTACTTC.

This clonotype has a handful of counts. V is TRBV12-3 or TRBV12-4 and J is TRBJ2-1; maybe TRBD2 (6 bases). The CDR3 is 11 amino acids. The ends were cut back, 11 bases at V and 7 bases at J, with 12 bases in the middle. The CDR3 DNA follows: TGTGCCGGAGGGACGGTTAATGAGCAGTTCTTC. Translated, it gives CAGGTVNEQFF.

This sequence joins TRBV10-3 and TRBJ1-5; 9 bases map to TRBD1. The CDR3 extends over 16 amino acids. Germline loops: CDR1 ENHRY, CDR2 SYGVKD. The V and J ends lost 7 bases and 5 bases, in that order; junction bases with no gene match: 12. The CDR3 DNA sequence: TGTGCCATCACGGATAACAGGGGGCGAAGTGATCAGCCCCAGCATTTT. It codes for CAITDNRGRSDQPQHF.

This clonotype occurred a few times. This chain connects TRBV12-3 or TRBV12-4 to TRBJ2-7; TRBD2 matches at 7 bases. The CDR3 loop spans 14 amino acids. V shed 3 bases, J shed 10 bases, and the junction held 12 bases outside the gene matches. The CDR3 coding sequence is TGTGCCAGCAGTTTTGTTAGCGGGTGGGCCCCTCAGTACTTC. Translating gives CASSFVSGWAPQYF.

This chain joins TRBV2 and TRBJ1-6; 8 bases match TRBD1. J gave up 6 bases and V 5 bases, and 9 bases lay outside the gene matches. The germline CDR1 and CDR2 sequences are SNHLY and FYNNEI. CDR3 size: 16 residues. The CDR3 loop reads CASSPLRTGSNSPLHF. The CDR3 nucleotides are TGTGCCAGCAGTCCACTCCGGACAGGGAGTAATTCACCCCTCCACTTT.

This clonotype is termed medium-sized. This chain joins TRBV27 and TRBJ1-1; possible D gene TRBD1, 6 bases. This CDR3 spans 12 amino acids. Germline CDR1 reads MNHEY; CDR2 reads SMNVEV (reference sequence). Trimming took off 5 bases at V and 8 bases at J, with 12 bases between the two ends. CDR3 coding DNA: TGTGCCAGCAGTACTAGGGGGGGAGAAGCTTTCTTT. Amino acids: CASSTRGGEAFF.

This clonotype was seen repeatedly, ten times or more. The DNA for the CDR3 is TGCAGTGCTAGAGAGCGGGAGGGCCAATATACGCAGTATTTT. Its protein product is CSAREREGQYTQYF. The rearrangement links TRBV20-1 to TRBJ2-3, with 9 bases fitting TRBD2. CDR1 is DFQATT and CDR2 is SNEGSKA in the germline V gene (reference sequence). Trimming at V came to 0 bases and at J to 7 bases, leaving 5 bases not matched to a gene. The CDR3 length is 14 residues.

The chain links TRBV15 to TRBJ2-4; D perhaps matches TRBD1 (6 bases). Germline CDR1 LNHNV, CDR2 YYDKDF (reference sequence). V was shortened by 5 bases and J by 1 base, with 12 bases between the two germline ends. The CDR3 is made up of 15 amino acids. In nucleotides, the CDR3 is TGTGCCACCAGCGAGGGGGAACGGGCCAAAAACATTCAGTACTTC. This sequence encodes CATSEGERAKNIQYF.

This clonotype was detected ten times or more. V and J are TRBV18 and TRBJ2-7; 8 bases fit TRBD1. V shed 5 bases, J shed 0 bases, and the junction held 9 bases outside the gene matches. The CDR3 totals 16 residues. Looked up from germline, CDR1 is KGHSH and CDR2 is LQKENI. The DNA for the CDR3 is TGTGCCAGCTCAGCCGCGACAGGGGCTAACTCCTACGAGCAGTACTTC. It codes for CASSAATGANSYEQYF.

Remarks on this clonotype: One junction end disagrees with the germline gene, perhaps due to a read error. The rearrangement links TRBV19 to TRBJ2-7, with D uncertain. CDR3 length: 13 amino acids. Germline V CDR1 and CDR2: LNHDA, SQIVND (reference sequence). The chain's CDR3 is CASSMRSSYAQYF. The CDR3 DNA follows: TGTGCCAGTAGTATGCGGAGCTCCTACGCGCAGTACTTC.

This clonotype is medium-sized within its sample. J is TRBJ2-1 and V is TRBV6-1; D is unresolved. Germline V gene sequence: CDR1 MNHNS, CDR2 SASEGT. The CDR3 covers 14 residues. V dropped 7 bases and J dropped 0 bases, with 10 bases sitting between them. This chain's CDR3 is CASKAGDSYNEQFF. In DNA form, the CDR3 reads TGTGCCAGCAAAGCTGGGGACTCCTACAATGAGCAGTTCTTC.

This clonotype was counted many times. This chain links TRBV6-1 with TRBJ2-1; 9 nucleotides align to TRBD1. Germline CDR1 MNHNS, CDR2 SASEGT. V lost 5 bases, J lost 2 bases, and 7 bases stayed unmatched. CDR3 size: 16 residues. The CDR3 loop is CASSSTGTGTYNEQFF. The CDR3 DNA reads TGTGCCAGCAGTTCCACCGGGACAGGGACCTACAATGAGCAGTTCTTC.

This clonotype has at least ten counts. The rearrangement links TRBV3-1 to TRBJ1-5; D uncertain. The germline V gene has CDR1 LGHDT and CDR2 YNNKEL (reference sequence). The CDR3 loop spans 14 amino acids. Trimming pared 6 bases from V and 9 bases from J, leaving 18 bases between. The CDR3: CASRQAVTSMPQHF. CDR3 DNA: TGTGCCAGCAGGCAGGCCGTGACTTCTATGCCCCAGCATTTT. The variable domain in full, completed from reference TRBV3-1 and TRBJ1-5, reads DTAVSQTPKYLVTQMGNDKSIKCEQNLGHDTMYWYKQDSKKFLKIMFSYNNKELIINETVPNRFSPKSPDKAHLNLHINSLELGDSAVYFCASRQAVTSMPQHFGDGTRLSIL.

This clonotype was seen many times. The chain couples TRBV20-1 to TRBJ2-1; D gene uncertain. The V end lost 1 base, the J end lost 3 bases, and 10 bases lay between the germline ends. This CDR3 is 14 amino acids long. Germline lookup yields CDR1 DFQATT and CDR2 SNEGSKA (reference sequence). In DNA form, the CDR3 reads TGCAGTGCTAGAGGCGGAGATAGCTACAATGAGCAGTTCTTC. It encodes CSARGGDSYNEQFF.